The table lists the clone carrying this T cell receptor (beta chain) with many counts. The antigen remains unidentified. cDNA molecules, individually, were tagged with unique molecular identifiers. Each CDR3 protein is one row after TCRdb ran MiXCR on the 5' RACE reads. Of some 66,000 distinct CDR3 sequences listed, 13% are singletons. The source of the sample is a study of early T cells in non-severe SARS-CoV-2 infection. Study-wide context: Sequencing input comprised bulk RNA from unsorted whole blood; chain pairing was not available.

CDR3 length equals 16 residues. Germline CDR1 SGHNT, CDR2 YYREEE (reference sequence). V lost 0 bases and J lost 2, with 15 bases in between. Whole-study results and caveats: Anti-spike CD8 responses were favored in VDJdb matching, and private and CD4 specificities were missed.

The chain couples TRBV5-4 to TRBJ2-7, with a tentative D call TRBD2 (6 bases). The receptor's source is an adult who was a healthcare worker with PCR-confirmed SARS-CoV-2 infection or an uninfected control (not recorded which). Sequencing was done on a sample of whole blood. For the CDR3, the DNA is TGTGCCAGCAGCTTGGCCGGGGGAACGAGTACCTACGAGCAGTACTTC. This codes for CASSLAGGTSTYEQYF.